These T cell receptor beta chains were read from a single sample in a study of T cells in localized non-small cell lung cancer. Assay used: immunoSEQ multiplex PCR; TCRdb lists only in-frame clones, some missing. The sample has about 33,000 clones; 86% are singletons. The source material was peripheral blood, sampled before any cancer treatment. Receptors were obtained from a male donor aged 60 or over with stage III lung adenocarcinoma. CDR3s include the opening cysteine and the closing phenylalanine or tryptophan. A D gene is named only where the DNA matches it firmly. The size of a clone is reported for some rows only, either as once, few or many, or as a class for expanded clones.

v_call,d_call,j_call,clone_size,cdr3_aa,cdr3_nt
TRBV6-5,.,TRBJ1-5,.,CASSPTWEGRAQHF,TGTGCCAGCAGTCCCACCTGGGAGGGTCGGGCCCAGCATTTT
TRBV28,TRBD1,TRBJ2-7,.,CASSFGTASYEQYF,TGTGCCAGCAGTTTCGGGACAGCCTCCTACGAGCAGTACTTC
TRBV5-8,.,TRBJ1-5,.,CASSLEQPQHF,TGTGCCAGCAGCTTAGAGCAGCCCCAGCATTTT
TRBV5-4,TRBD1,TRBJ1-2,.,CASSGGQGANYGYTF,TGTGCCAGCAGCGGGGGACAGGGGGCTAACTATGGCTACACCTTC
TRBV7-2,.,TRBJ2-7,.,CASSLAWGAYYEQYF,TGTGCCAGCAGCTTAGCGTGGGGTGCATACTACGAGCAGTACTTC
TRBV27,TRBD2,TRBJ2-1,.,CASTVGLADYNEQFF,TGTGCCAGCACCGTGGGACTAGCGGATTACAATGAGCAGTTCTTC
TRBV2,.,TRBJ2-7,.,CASTRGGSYEQYF,TGTGCCAGCACGCGAGGGGGCTCCTACGAGCAGTACTTC
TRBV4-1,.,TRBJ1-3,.,CASSQDKGAGNTIYF,TGCGCCAGCAGCCAAGATAAGGGGGCTGGAAACACCATATATTTT
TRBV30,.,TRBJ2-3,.,CAWSEGTGGTDTQYF,TGTGCCTGGAGTGAGGGTACCGGGGGCACAGATACGCAGTATTTT
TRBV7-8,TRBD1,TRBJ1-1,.,CASSLDRTGEAFF,TGTGCCAGCAGCTTAGATAGGACAGGTGAAGCTTTCTTT
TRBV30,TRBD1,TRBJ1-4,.,CAWSQDRVDEKLFF,TGTGCCTGGAGTCAGGACAGGGTCGATGAAAAACTGTTTTTT
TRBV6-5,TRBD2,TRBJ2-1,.,CASRRAGGINEQFF,TGTGCCAGCAGGAGAGCGGGAGGGATCAATGAGCAGTTCTTC
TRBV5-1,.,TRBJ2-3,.,CASTRTSTDTQYF,TGCGCCAGCACGAGGACTAGCACAGATACGCAGTATTTT
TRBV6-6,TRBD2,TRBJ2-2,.,CASRGGSVNTGELFF,TGTGCCAGCAGGGGGGGGTCGGTAAACACCGGGGAGCTGTTTTTT
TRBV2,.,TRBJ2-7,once,CASGGGSRQGEQYF,TGTGCCAGCGGGGGTGGGAGCCGGCAGGGTGAGCAGTACTTC
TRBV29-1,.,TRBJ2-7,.,CSVGAQDGYEQYF,TGCAGCGTTGGAGCACAGGATGGCTACGAGCAGTACTTC
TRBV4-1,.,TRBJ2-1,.,CASSHQDFLGAITNEQFF,TGCGCCAGCAGCCATCAAGATTTTTTGGGGGCCATAACGAATGAGCAGTTCTTC
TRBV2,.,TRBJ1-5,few,CASSTRGNQPQHF,TGTGCCAGCAGTACCAGGGGTAATCAGCCCCAGCATTTT
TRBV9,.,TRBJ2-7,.,CASSVAPGLSSYEQYF,TGTGCCAGCAGCGTAGCACCCGGGCTGAGCTCCTACGAGCAGTACTTC
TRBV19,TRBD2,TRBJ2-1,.,CASRQDGASPGGQFF,TGTGCCAGTAGGCAAGATGGGGCGTCCCCGGGGGGGCAGTTCTTC
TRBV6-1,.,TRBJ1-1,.,CASSENLRAEAFF,TGTGCCAGCAGTGAAAATCTGAGAGCTGAAGCTTTCTTT
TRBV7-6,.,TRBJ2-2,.,CASSPGAMTGELFF,TGTGCCAGCAGCCCGGGGGCGATGACCGGGGAGCTGTTTTTT
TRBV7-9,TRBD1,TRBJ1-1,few,CASRRGDRGPEEAFF,TGTGCCAGCAGGCGTGGGGACAGGGGGCCGGAGGAAGCTTTCTTT
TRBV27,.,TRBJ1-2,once,CASSFSPLANYGYTF,TGTGCCAGCAGTTTTAGCCCACTAGCTAACTATGGCTACACCTTC
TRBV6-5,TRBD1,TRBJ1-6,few,CASSTLGQGNSPLHF,TGTGCCAGCAGTACCCTGGGACAGGGTAATTCACCCCTCCACTTT
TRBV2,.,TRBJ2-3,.,CASSEEGTDTQYF,TGTGCCAGCAGTGAGGAGGGCACAGATACGCAGTATTTT
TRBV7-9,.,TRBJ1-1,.,CASWGRGNTEAFF,TGTGCCAGTTGGGGGAGGGGGAACACTGAAGCTTTCTTT
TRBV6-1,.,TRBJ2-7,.,CASSKGSRSSYEQYF,TGTGCCAGCAGCAAGGGCAGCCGAAGCTCCTACGAGCAGTACTTC
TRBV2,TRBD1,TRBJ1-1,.,CASRDRGGSAEAFF,TGTGCCAGCCGGGACAGGGGTGGATCAGCTGAAGCTTTCTTT
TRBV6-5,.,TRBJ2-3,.,CASSYSTGADTQYF,TGTGCCAGCAGTTACTCTACGGGGGCCGATACGCAGTATTTT
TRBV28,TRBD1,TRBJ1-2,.,CASSTDRASGYTF,TGTGCCAGCAGTACGGACAGGGCATCTGGCTACACCTTC